This TCR beta chain was identified during a study of tissue T cells after allogeneic stem cell transplantation. Study-level background: Samples with visible lymphocytes on H&E were prioritized for sequencing.

This CDR3 spans 14 amino acids. Germline CDR1 and CDR2: GTSNPN and SVGIG (reference sequence). V lost 4 bases and J lost 7; bases outside the gene matches: 3. Turning to this clone: The antigen is not known.

TCRdb's copy holds only in-frame clones and misses some; the assay was immunoSEQ multiplex PCR. Here the sample spans approximately 6,500 clones, around three fifths being singletons. Findings and limits, study-wide: The study did not identify alloreactive or antigen-specific tissue TCRs, and some clones might be persisting host cells. In patients and mice, blood and spleen missed much of tissue repertoire. Across patients, clones rarely overlapped, yet motif clusters were shared tissue-specifically.

This TCR derives from a woman aged 18-55 years with breast cancer. Specimen: duodenum tissue, collected at autopsy. This chain joins TRBV30 and TRBJ2-1; 14 bases match TRBD2. Written as DNA, the CDR3 is TGTGCCTGGATAAGACTAGCGGGGGGGAATGAGCAGTTCTTC. Residues: CAWIRLAGGNEQFF.